This T cell receptor beta chain was profiled in a study of identical twins. In every case, the donor was a healthy Caucasian. The CDR3 contains 16 residues. Germline CDR1 reads MDHEN; CDR2 reads SYDVKM. The junction had 8 bases not matched to a gene; V was cut back by 5 bases and J by 3 bases. Study findings and constraints: Twins' surplus sharing was weaker for beta out-of-frame sequences. Cross-sectional statistics underpinned the conclusions; the same donors were not followed.

MiXCR, run by TCRdb on the 5' RACE reads, gives a single entry per CDR3 protein. In the table there are some 900,000 distinct CDR3 sequences, 9% to 15% of which are singletons. With respect to this clonotype: The antigen is unknown.

This sample was shared with a second study, whose subject was yellow fever vaccine responses in identical twins.

The TCR originated in a young woman in good health. Sample: PBMCs. This chain connects TRBV28 to TRBJ2-1; 9 bases match TRBD1. The CDR3 loop reads CASSPGDRVHYNEQFF. CDR3 coding DNA: TGTGCCAGCAGTCCAGGGGACAGGGTCCACTACAATGAGCAGTTCTTC.